This T cell receptor beta chain was retrieved from a study of T cells in localized non-small cell lung cancer. The CDR3 is made up of 14 amino acids. V shed 2 bases and J shed 7 bases, with 12 bases lying between them. The germline V gene encodes CDR1 SGDLS and CDR2 YYNGEE. TCRdb keeps only in-frame clones here, not all; method: immunoSEQ multiplex PCR. The sample has about 12,000 clones, more than 75% seen once; the top ten hold roughly 23%. The V gene is TRBV9, the J gene TRBJ1-4; maybe TRBD1 (5 bases). This TCR derives from a male donor older than 55 with stage I lung adenocarcinoma. Sequenced material: peripheral blood, taken before any cancer treatment. CDR3: CASSVSGTSEKLFF. The CDR3 DNA reads as TGTGCCAGCAGCGTTTCCGGGACGAGTGAAAAACTGTTTTTT.